The rows below give T cell receptor beta chains drawn from one sample of a study of blood T cell repertoires in COVID-19. Measured with immunoSEQ multiplex PCR; TCRdb has only the in-frame clones, and not every one. Seen here are about 180,000 clones, approximately 89% observed once, and the top ten hold 6.2%. The sample comprised PBMCs or T cells enriched from blood (not recorded which). The receptors were gathered from a man aged 40-55 years who had recovered from COVID-19. Each CDR3 is given with its conserved first and last residue. A D gene is named only where the DNA matches it firmly. Size is omitted from some rows. Given values are once, few, many or a class for expanded clones.

D | J | V | size | CDR3 | DNA
- | TRBJ1-4 | TRBV25-1 | - | CASSEKWSFNEKLFF | TGTGCCAGCAGTGAAAAGTGGAGTTTTAATGAAAAACTGTTTTTT
- | TRBJ2-7 | TRBV28 | - | CASLRAGNPAREQYF | TGTGCCAGCCTCCGGGCGGGAAACCCGGCGCGCGAGCAGTACTTC
TRBD1 | TRBJ2-1 | TRBV6-5 | - | CASGQGTHEQFF | TGTGCCAGCGGACAGGGGACCCATGAGCAGTTCTTC
- | TRBJ1-5 | TRBV19 | - | CASIEGGREMEPQHF | TGTGCCAGTATAGAGGGAGGGCGCGAGATGGAGCCCCAGCATTTT
- | TRBJ2-5 | TRBV4-1 | - | CASSQGAGIETQYF | TGCGCCAGCAGCCAAGGGGCAGGGATAGAGACCCAGTACTTC
- | TRBJ2-5 | TRBV30 | - | CAWSVSGFGEKTQYF | TGTGCCTGGAGTGTATCGGGTTTCGGGGAAAAGACCCAGTACTTC
TRBD1 | TRBJ1-2 | TRBV24-1 | - | CATSDSGQERGYTF | TGTGCCACCAGTGACTCGGGACAGGAACGGGGCTACACCTTC
- | TRBJ2-5 | TRBV4-1 | once | CASSQDNHAETQYF | TGCGCCAGCAGCCAAGATAACCACGCGGAGACCCAGTACTTC
TRBD2 | TRBJ2-5 | TRBV5-1 | - | CASSSQLRRTSGNRETQYF | TGCGCCAGCAGCTCCCAACTTAGACGGACTAGCGGGAATCGGGAGACCCAGTACTTC
TRBD1 | TRBJ1-5 | TRBV27 | - | CASSTGSAQPQHF | TGTGCCAGCTCGACAGGGAGCGCTCAGCCCCAGCATTTT
TRBD1 | TRBJ2-3 | TRBV7-6 | - | CASSLAVRGGPDTQYF | TGTGCCAGCAGCTTAGCGGTGAGAGGGGGCCCAGATACGCAGTATTTT
TRBD1 | TRBJ2-7 | TRBV7-3 | - | CASSLRGGQGDEQYF | TGTGCCAGCAGCTTACGGGGAGGACAGGGAGACGAGCAGTACTTC